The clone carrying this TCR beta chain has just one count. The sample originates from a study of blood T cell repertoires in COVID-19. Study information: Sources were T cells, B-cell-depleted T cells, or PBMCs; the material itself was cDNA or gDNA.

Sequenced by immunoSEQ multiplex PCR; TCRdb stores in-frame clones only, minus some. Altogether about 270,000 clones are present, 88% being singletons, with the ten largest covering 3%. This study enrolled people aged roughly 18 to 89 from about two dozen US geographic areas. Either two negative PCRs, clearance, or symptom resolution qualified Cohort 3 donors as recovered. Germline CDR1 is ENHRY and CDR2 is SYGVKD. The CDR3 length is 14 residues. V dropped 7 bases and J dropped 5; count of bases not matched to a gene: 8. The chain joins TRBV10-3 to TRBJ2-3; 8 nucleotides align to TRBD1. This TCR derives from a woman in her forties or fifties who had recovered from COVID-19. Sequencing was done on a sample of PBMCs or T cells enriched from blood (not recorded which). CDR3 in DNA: TGTGCCATCATGGGACAGGAGGATCTAGATACGCAGTATTTT. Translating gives CAIMGQEDLDTQYF.